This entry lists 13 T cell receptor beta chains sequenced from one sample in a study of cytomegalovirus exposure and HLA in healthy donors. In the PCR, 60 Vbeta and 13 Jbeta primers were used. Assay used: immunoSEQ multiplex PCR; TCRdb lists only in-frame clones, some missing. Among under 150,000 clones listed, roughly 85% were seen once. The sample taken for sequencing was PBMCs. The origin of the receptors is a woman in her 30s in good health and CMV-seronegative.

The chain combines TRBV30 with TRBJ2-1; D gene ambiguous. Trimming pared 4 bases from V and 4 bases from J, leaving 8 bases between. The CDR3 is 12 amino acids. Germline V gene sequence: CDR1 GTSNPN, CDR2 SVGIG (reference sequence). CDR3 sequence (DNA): TGTGCCTGGAATTTTCGGTACAATGAGCAGTTCTTC. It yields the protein CAWNFRYNEQFF.

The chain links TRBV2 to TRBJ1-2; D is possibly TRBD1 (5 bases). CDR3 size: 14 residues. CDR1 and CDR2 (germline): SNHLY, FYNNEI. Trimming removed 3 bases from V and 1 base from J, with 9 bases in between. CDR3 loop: CASSDPGGNYGYTF. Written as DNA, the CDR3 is TGTGCCAGCAGTGATCCGGGGGGTAACTATGGCTACACCTTC.

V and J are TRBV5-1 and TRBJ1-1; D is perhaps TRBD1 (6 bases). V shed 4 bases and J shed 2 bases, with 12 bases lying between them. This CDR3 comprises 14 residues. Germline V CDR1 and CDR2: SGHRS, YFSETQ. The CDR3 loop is CASSGTGFNTEAFF. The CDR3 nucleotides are TGCGCCAGCAGCGGAACAGGGTTCAACACTGAAGCTTTCTTT. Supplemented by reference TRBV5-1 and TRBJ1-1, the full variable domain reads KAGVTQTPRYLIKTRGQQVTLSCSPISGHRSVSWYQQTPGQGLQFLFEYFSETQRNKGNFPGRFSGRQFSNSRSEMNVSTLELGDSALYLCASSGTGFNTEAFFGQGTRLTVV.

This CDR3 reads CASGLAGAPAYNEQFF. The CDR3, as DNA: TGTGCCAGTGGACTAGCGGGGGCCCCCGCTTACAATGAGCAGTTCTTC. The J gene is TRBJ2-1, the V gene TRBV7-9, with 13 bases aligning to TRBD2. The CDR3 has 16 amino acids. Germline V lookup: CDR1 SEHNR, CDR2 FQNEAQ (reference sequence). The junction had 9 bases not matched to a gene; V was cut back by 9 bases and J by 4 bases.

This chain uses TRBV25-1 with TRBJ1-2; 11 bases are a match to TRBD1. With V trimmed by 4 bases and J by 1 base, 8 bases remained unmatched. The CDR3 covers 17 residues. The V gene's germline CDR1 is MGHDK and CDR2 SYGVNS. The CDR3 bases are TGTGCCAGCAGTGCATCTGGACAGGGGGCCTTTAACTATGGCTACACCTTC. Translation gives CASSASGQGAFNYGYTF.

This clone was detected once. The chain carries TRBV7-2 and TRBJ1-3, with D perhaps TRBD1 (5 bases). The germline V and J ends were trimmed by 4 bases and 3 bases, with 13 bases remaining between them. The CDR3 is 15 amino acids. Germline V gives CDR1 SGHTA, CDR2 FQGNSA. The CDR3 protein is CASSSRVSGGNTIYF. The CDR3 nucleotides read TGTGCCAGCAGCTCCAGGGTATCAGGTGGAAACACCATATATTTT.

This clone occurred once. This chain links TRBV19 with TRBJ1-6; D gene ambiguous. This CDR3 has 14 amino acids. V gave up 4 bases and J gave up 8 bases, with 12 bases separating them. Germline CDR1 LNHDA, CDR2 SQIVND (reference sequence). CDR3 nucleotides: TGTGCCAGTAGTAGCAGGATCTGGGATTCACCCCTCCACTTT. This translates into CASSSRIWDSPLHF. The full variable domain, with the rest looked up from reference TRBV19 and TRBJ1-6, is DGGITQSPKYLFRKEGQNVTLSCEQNLNHDAMYWYRQDPGQGLRLIYYSQIVNDFQKGDIAEGYSVSREKKESFPLTVTSAQKNPTAFYLCASSSRIWDSPLHFGNGTRLTVT.

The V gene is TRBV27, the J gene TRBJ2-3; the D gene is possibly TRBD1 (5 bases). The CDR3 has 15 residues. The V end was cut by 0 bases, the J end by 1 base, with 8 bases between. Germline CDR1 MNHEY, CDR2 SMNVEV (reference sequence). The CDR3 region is CASSLSTDRTDTQYF. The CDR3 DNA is TGTGCCAGCAGTTTATCGACAGACCGCACAGATACGCAGTATTTT.

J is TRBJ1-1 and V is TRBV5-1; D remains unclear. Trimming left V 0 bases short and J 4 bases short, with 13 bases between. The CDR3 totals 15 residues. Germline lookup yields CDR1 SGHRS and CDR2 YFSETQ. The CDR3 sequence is CASSLGGDSGTEAFF. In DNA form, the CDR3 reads TGCGCCAGCAGCTTGGGCGGGGATAGTGGCACTGAAGCTTTCTTT.

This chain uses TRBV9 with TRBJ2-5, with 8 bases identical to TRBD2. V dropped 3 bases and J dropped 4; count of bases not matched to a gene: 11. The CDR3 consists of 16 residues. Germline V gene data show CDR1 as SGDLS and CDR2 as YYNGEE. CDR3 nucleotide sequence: TGTGCCAGCAGCGGGGCGGGGGGCGCTTCCGGAGAGACCCAGTACTTC. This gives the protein CASSGAGGASGETQYF.

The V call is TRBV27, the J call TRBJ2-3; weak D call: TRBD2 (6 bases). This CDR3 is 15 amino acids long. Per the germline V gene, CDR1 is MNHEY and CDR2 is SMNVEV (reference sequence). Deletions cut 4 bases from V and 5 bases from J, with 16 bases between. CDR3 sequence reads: CASSSRAGWLDTQYF. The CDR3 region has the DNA TGTGCCAGCAGTTCCCGGGCGGGGTGGCTAGATACGCAGTATTTT.

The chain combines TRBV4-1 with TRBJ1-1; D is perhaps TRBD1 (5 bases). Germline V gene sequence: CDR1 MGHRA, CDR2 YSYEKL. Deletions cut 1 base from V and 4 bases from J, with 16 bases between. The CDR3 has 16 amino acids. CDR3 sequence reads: CASSQGRVAGRTEAFF. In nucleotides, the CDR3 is TGCGCCAGCAGCCAAGGCAGGGTCGCCGGGCGCACTGAAGCTTTCTTT.

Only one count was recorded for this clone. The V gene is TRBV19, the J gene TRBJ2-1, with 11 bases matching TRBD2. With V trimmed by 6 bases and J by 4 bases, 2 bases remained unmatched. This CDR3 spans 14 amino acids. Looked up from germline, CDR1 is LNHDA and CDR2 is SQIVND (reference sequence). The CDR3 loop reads CASRGLAEYNEQFF. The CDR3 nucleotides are TGTGCCAGTAGGGGACTAGCGGAGTACAATGAGCAGTTCTTC. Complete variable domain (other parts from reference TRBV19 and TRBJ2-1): DGGITQSPKYLFRKEGQNVTLSCEQNLNHDAMYWYRQDPGQGLRLIYYSQIVNDFQKGDIAEGYSVSREKKESFPLTVTSAQKNPTAFYLCASRGLAEYNEQFFGPGTRLTVL.